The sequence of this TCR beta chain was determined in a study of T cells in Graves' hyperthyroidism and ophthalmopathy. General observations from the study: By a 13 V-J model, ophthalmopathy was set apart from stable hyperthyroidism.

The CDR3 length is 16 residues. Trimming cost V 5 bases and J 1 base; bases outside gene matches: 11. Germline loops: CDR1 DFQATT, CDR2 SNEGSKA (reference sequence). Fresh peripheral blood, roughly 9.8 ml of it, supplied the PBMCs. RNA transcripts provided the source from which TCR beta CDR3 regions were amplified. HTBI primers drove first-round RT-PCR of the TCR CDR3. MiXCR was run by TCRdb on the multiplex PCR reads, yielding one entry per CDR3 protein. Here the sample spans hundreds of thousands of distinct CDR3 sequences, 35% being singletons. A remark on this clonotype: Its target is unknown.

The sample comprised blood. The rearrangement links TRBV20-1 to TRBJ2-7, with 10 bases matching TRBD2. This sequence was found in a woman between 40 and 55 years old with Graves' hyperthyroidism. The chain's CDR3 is CSAPGLAKLGSYEQYF. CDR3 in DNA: TGCAGTGCTCCGGGACTAGCGAAGCTTGGTTCCTACGAGCAGTACTTC.